The 7 T cell receptor beta chains below were found in one sample sequenced in a study of TIL therapy for anti-PD-1-resistant metastatic lung cancer. Documented time point: pre-treatment sample, taken before nivolumab and TIL therapy. Pleural nodules or supraclavicular lymph nodes made up most of the excised metastases sampled. This was the immunoSEQ v3 assay. Measured with immunoSEQ multiplex PCR; TCRdb has only the in-frame clones, and not every one. Among about 10,000 clones listed, around 54% were seen once. The sequences come from tumor tissue, collected at baseline. The receptor source for this set is a person between 30 and 79 years old with non-small cell lung cancer.

In its sample, this clone was seen a few times. This rearrangement joins TRBV2 to TRBJ1-1; no definite D call. This CDR3 is 13 amino acids long. The V and J ends lost 1 base and 5 bases respectively, with 8 bases between them. Looked up from germline, CDR1 is SNHLY and CDR2 is FYNNEI. In DNA, the CDR3 is TGTGCCAGCAGTGAAGGTCCGGGGACTGAAGCTTTCTTT. Translated, it gives CASSEGPGTEAFF.

By share, this clone ranks as medium-sized. The CDR3 is CASRTGRGNEKLFF. The CDR3 DNA sequence: TGTGCCAGCAGGACAGGGAGGGGTAATGAAAAACTGTTTTTT. This chain connects TRBV6-5 to TRBJ1-4; 7 bases are shared with TRBD1. The CDR3 is made up of 14 amino acids. Trimming took 6 bases from V and 4 from J; bases not matched to a gene: 5. Germline assignment: CDR1 MNHEY and CDR2 SVGAGI.

The chain combines TRBV4-2 with TRBJ2-3; tentatively, D is TRBD1 (6 bases). The CDR3 sequence is 15 residues long. Trimming shortened V by 4 bases and J by 0 bases, and 11 bases separated the two germline ends. In germline, CDR1 is LGHNA, CDR2 YNFKEQ. The CDR3 sequence: CASSRSGQSTDTQYF. Here the CDR3 DNA reads TGTGCCAGCAGCCGGTCGGGACAAAGCACAGATACGCAGTATTTT.

This clone came up once. This sequence joins TRBV11-1 and TRBJ2-2, with TRBD1 matching 8 bases. Germline V lookup: CDR1 SGHAT, CDR2 FQDESV (reference sequence). The CDR3 has 14 amino acids. After removal of 6 bases from V and 6 bases from J, the junction contained 6 bases not matched to a gene. The CDR3 sequence: CASSPPGGSGELFF. CDR3 DNA: TGTGCCAGCAGTCCACCAGGGGGCTCCGGGGAGCTGTTTTTT.

The J gene is TRBJ2-1, the V gene TRBV10-3, with D maybe TRBD1 (6 bases). V shed 3 bases and J shed 7 bases, with 7 bases lying between them. This CDR3 has 12 amino acids. The germline V gene encodes CDR1 ENHRY and CDR2 SYGVKD. As DNA, the CDR3 is TGTGCCATCAGTGACAGGGGTAATGAGCAGTTCTTC. The encoded protein is CAISDRGNEQFF.

This clone came up a few times. The rearrangement joins TRBV6-1 to TRBJ2-1; D is possibly TRBD1 (6 bases). The CDR3 consists of 13 residues. The germline V gene has CDR1 MNHNS and CDR2 SASEGT. Trimming left V 5 bases short and J 4 bases short, with 9 bases between. The CDR3 DNA reads as TGTGCCAGCAGTACTAGGGGGTACAATGAGCAGTTCTTC. Encoded protein: CASSTRGYNEQFF.

This clone was detected once. This chain connects TRBV29-1 to TRBJ1-2; perhaps TRBD1 as D (6 bases). The CDR3 is 14 amino acids. Germline CDR1 SQVTM, CDR2 ANQGSEA. Trimming removed 3 bases at V and 4 bases at J, with 15 bases between. The CDR3 region is CSVESGAKFYGYTF. The CDR3 DNA reads TGCAGCGTTGAGTCGGGGGCTAAGTTCTATGGCTACACCTTC. The full variable domain, with the rest looked up from reference TRBV29-1 and TRBJ1-2, is SAVISQKPSRDICQRGTSLTIQCQVDSQVTMMFWYRQQPGQSLTLIATANQGSEATYESGFVIDKFPISRPNLTFSTLTVSNMSPEDSSIYLCSVESGAKFYGYTFGSGTRLTVV.